The 31 T cell receptor beta chains below all came from one sample that was sequenced in a study of identical twins. TCRdb fed the 5' RACE reads into MiXCR, producing one record per CDR3 protein. The table records under 300,000 distinct CDR3 sequences, roughly an eighth of them present only once. The source material was memory (CD45RO+) T cells sorted from blood. Every receptor here comes from a woman aged 18-29 years in good health.

This clonotype appeared many times. The J gene is TRBJ2-1, the V gene TRBV7-9; 9 bases fit TRBD2. CDR3 size: 15 residues. After removal of 1 base from V and 5 bases from J, the junction contained 3 bases not matched to a gene. Germline CDR1 SEHNR, CDR2 FQNEAQ (reference sequence). In nucleotides, the CDR3 is TGTGCCAGCAGCTTAGGACTAGCGGTAAACAATGAGCAGTTCTTC. Translation gives CASSLGLAVNNEQFF.

The rearrangement uses TRBV5-4 and TRBJ2-3; D is possibly TRBD2 (5 bases). Per germline, CDR1 SGHNT and CDR2 YYREEE (reference sequence). V was clipped by 0 bases and J by 4 bases, with 15 bases between them. The CDR3 length is 16 residues. The CDR3 coding sequence is TGTGCCAGCAGCTTGGCCGGGATGGGAAATGCAGATACGCAGTATTTT. Its translation is CASSLAGMGNADTQYF. Together with reference TRBV5-4 and TRBJ2-3, the CDR3 gives the full variable domain: ETGVTQSPTHLIKTRGQQVTLRCSSQSGHNTVSWYQQALGQGPQFIFQYYREEENGRGNFPPRFSGLQFPNYSSELNVNALELDDSALYLCASSLAGMGNADTQYFGPGTRLTVL.

This clonotype has a handful of counts. The gene calls are TRBV4-2 and TRBJ2-1, with TRBD2 matching 10 bases. J lost 6 bases, V lost 0 bases, and 5 bases had no gene match. The germline CDR1 and CDR2 sequences are LGHNA and YNFKEQ. The CDR3 sequence is 16 residues long. As DNA, the CDR3 is TGTGCCAGCAGCCAAGATGGGAGCGGGGGGGCCAATGAGCAGTTCTTC. It encodes CASSQDGSGGANEQFF.

This clonotype was counted a few times. The V and J genes are TRBV10-3 and TRBJ2-6, with 8 bases fitting TRBD1. Unmatched junction bases numbered 8, after V lost 10 bases and J lost 0 bases. The CDR3 covers 16 residues. CDR1 and CDR2 from the germline V gene are ENHRY and SYGVKD. CDR3 protein: CATATGVSSGANVLTF. DNA of the CDR3: TGTGCCACGGCGACAGGGGTTAGCTCTGGGGCCAACGTCCTGACTTTC.

This clonotype was seen a handful of times. The chain is built from TRBV6-1 and TRBJ2-3, with 8 nucleotides matching TRBD2. Losses at the gene ends were 8 bases for V and 4 bases for J; bases not matched to a gene: 5. CDR3 size: 13 residues. Germline V gene lookup returns CDR1 MNHNS and CDR2 SASEGT. DNA of the CDR3: TGTGCCAGCGAACTAGCGGACTCAGATACGCAGTATTTT. It specifies CASELADSDTQYF.

The chain links TRBV20-1 to TRBJ2-7; 9 bases line up with TRBD2. This CDR3 region has 16 residues. CDR1 and CDR2 (germline): DFQATT, SNEGSKA (reference sequence). The V and J ends lost 4 bases and 3 bases, in that order; junction bases with no gene match: 13. In DNA, the CDR3 is TGCAGTGCTACCGAATCCCGACGGCGGGAGGGCTACGAGCAGTACTTC. Amino acid sequence: CSATESRRREGYEQYF.

This clonotype has just a few counts. For the CDR3, the DNA is TGTGCTAGCGTACAGGGGCGAATCACTGAAGCTTTCTTT. This translates into CASVQGRITEAFF. V gene TRBV12-5 combines with J gene TRBJ1-1; 7 positions agree with TRBD1. J gave up 4 bases and V 9 bases, and 8 bases lay outside the gene matches. The CDR3 sequence is 13 residues long. Germline CDR1 reads LGHNT; CDR2 reads FRNRAP. Looking up the rest from reference TRBV12-5 and TRBJ1-1 gives the full variable domain: DARVTQTPRHKVTEMGQEVTMRCQPILGHNTVFWYRQTMMQGLELLAYFRNRAPLDDSGMPKDRFSAEMPDATLATLKIQPSEPRDSAVYFCASVQGRITEAFFGQGTRLTVV.

The sample holds many counts of this clonotype. The chain carries TRBV11-2 and TRBJ2-5; D unresolved. CDR3 length: 15 amino acids. Germline V gives CDR1 SGHAT, CDR2 FQNNGV. Between the trimmed V and J ends, which lost 0 bases and 5 bases, there was a span of 13 bases. The CDR3 sequence: CASSLDPKGRETQYF. DNA of the CDR3: TGTGCCAGCAGCTTAGATCCAAAGGGCAGGGAGACCCAGTACTTC.

This clonotype turned up a few times. The chain employs TRBV2 and TRBJ2-5; D is ambiguous. V gave up 5 bases and J gave up 5 bases, with 3 bases separating them. Germline V gene data show CDR1 as SNHLY and CDR2 as FYNNEI. This CDR3 is built from 10 residues. CDR3: CASSWETQYF. The CDR3, as DNA: TGTGCCAGCAGTTGGGAGACCCAGTACTTC.

The chain has TRBV19 and TRBJ2-1, with 8 positions matching TRBD1. CDR1 and CDR2 from the germline V gene are LNHDA and SQIVND (reference sequence). V lost 7 bases to trimming and J lost 9 bases; unmatched junction nucleotides: 17. The CDR3 sequence is 16 residues long. CDR3 sequence (DNA): TGTGCCAGTACGATGAGGGACAGGCCTGGGGGTGTTGAGCAGTTCTTC. It is translated as CASTMRDRPGGVEQFF.

This clonotype was observed a handful of times. V and J are TRBV30 and TRBJ2-2; the match to TRBD2 covers 12 bases. The V segment lost 7 bases and the J segment 5 bases; nucleotides outside the gene matches: 5. In germline, CDR1 is GTSNPN, CDR2 SVGIG (reference sequence). The CDR3 runs 14 residues. The CDR3 is CASKLAGGTGELFF. For the CDR3, the DNA is TGTGCCTCCAAACTAGCGGGAGGAACCGGGGAGCTGTTTTTT.

This clonotype was found a few times. The chain couples TRBV7-9 to TRBJ2-5; unclear D gene. CDR1 and CDR2 from the germline V gene are SEHNR and FQNEAQ (reference sequence). This CDR3 is built from 13 residues. V lost 3 bases to trimming and J lost 7 bases, with 12 bases between them. This CDR3 is CASSLDGLWTQYF. The CDR3 DNA is TGTGCCAGCAGCTTGGACGGTCTTTGGACCCAGTACTTC. The full variable domain, rest sourced from reference TRBV7-9 and TRBJ2-5, is DTGVSQNPRHKITKRGQNVTFRCDPISEHNRLYWYRQTLGQGPEFLTYFQNEAQLEKSRLLSDRFSAERPKGSFSTLEIQRTEQGDSAMYLCASSLDGLWTQYFGPGTRLLVL.

This clonotype was counted at least ten times. V and J are TRBV3-1 and TRBJ2-3; D remains unclear. This CDR3 spans 13 amino acids. V shed 8 bases and J shed 1 base, with 10 bases lying between them. Per the germline V gene, CDR1 is LGHDT and CDR2 is YNNKEL (reference sequence). DNA for the CDR3: TGTGCCAGCGGTACCCTTCGCACAGATACGCAGTATTTT. Amino acids: CASGTLRTDTQYF.

This clonotype turned up a few times. At one end, the junction sequence differs from germline, possibly due to a read error. V is TRBV29-1 and J is TRBJ2-2; the D is unclear. CDR1 is SQVTM and CDR2 is ANQGSEA in the germline V gene. The length of the CDR3 is 13 residues. The chain's CDR3 is CSVAARNAGELFF. The DNA for the CDR3 is TGCAGCGTTGCGGCCCGGAACGCCGGGGAGCTGTTTTTT.

Here the CDR3 reads CASSELSGNTEAFF. In DNA, the CDR3 is TGTGCCAGCAGTGAACTTTCGGGGAACACTGAAGCTTTCTTT. The chain carries TRBV6-1 and TRBJ1-1; D call uncertain. Germline V gene data show CDR1 as MNHNS and CDR2 as SASEGT. V lost 2 bases and J lost 1, with 8 bases in between. The CDR3 contains 14 residues.

Ten or more counts support this clonotype. V gene TRBV5-1 combines with J gene TRBJ2-3; 13 bases align to TRBD2. Germline V gene data show CDR1 as SGHRS and CDR2 as YFSETQ. The junction had 9 bases not matched to a gene; V was cut back by 4 bases and J by 4 bases. There are 17 residues in the CDR3. The CDR3, as DNA: TGCGCCAGCAGCCCACTGACTAGCGGGGGGATCGCAGATACGCAGTATTTT. Amino acid sequence: CASSPLTSGGIADTQYF.

This clonotype came up many times. The rearrangement joins TRBV6-1 to TRBJ2-1, with TRBD2 identical over 11 bases. The length of the CDR3 is 15 residues. V gave up 5 bases and J gave up 3 bases; unmatched junction bases: 3. CDR1 and CDR2 (germline): MNHNS, SASEGT. The CDR3 DNA follows: TGTGCCAGCAGTAATAGCGGGGGGGGCTACAATGAGCAGTTCTTC. Its translation is CASSNSGGGYNEQFF.

This clonotype came up a few times. The rearrangement links TRBV7-9 to TRBJ2-2, with 9 bases matching TRBD1. V was pared by 6 bases and J by 4 bases, with 9 bases of the junction left unmatched. Germline lookup yields CDR1 SEHNR and CDR2 FQNEAQ (reference sequence). The CDR3 spans 16 residues. The CDR3 spells CASSSDGTGITGELFF. The DNA for the CDR3 is TGTGCCAGCAGTAGCGACGGGACAGGGATCACCGGGGAGCTGTTTTTT.

There are a few counts of this clonotype. The rearrangement uses TRBV6-1 and TRBJ2-7, with 7 positions matching TRBD2. This CDR3 is built from 16 residues. J gave up 3 bases and V 6 bases, and 14 bases lay outside the gene matches. Germline V lookup: CDR1 MNHNS, CDR2 SASEGT. The CDR3 sequence: CASSLASPGGGYEQYF. CDR3 nucleotide sequence: TGTGCCAGCAGCCTTGCCTCACCAGGCGGGGGCTACGAGCAGTACTTC.

This clonotype appeared many times. V usage is TRBV11-1 and J usage is TRBJ1-4, with D perhaps matching TRBD1 (5 bases). V lost 3 bases and J 11 bases, leaving 16 bases between the germline ends. The CDR3 extends over 14 amino acids. Per the germline V gene, CDR1 is SGHAT and CDR2 is FQDESV (reference sequence). The CDR3 nucleotides are TGTGCCAGCAGCTTCGGGACCCCCGCCGAGAAACTGTTTTTT. This codes for CASSFGTPAEKLFF.

The rearrangement links TRBV27 to TRBJ2-2; 12 bases line up with TRBD2. The V and J ends lost 7 bases and 6 bases, in that order; junction bases with no gene match: 6. The CDR3 length is 15 residues. The germline CDR1 and CDR2 sequences are MNHEY and SMNVEV (reference sequence). As DNA, the CDR3 is TGTGCCAGCACACCGACTAGCGGGAGTCCCGGGGAGCTGTTTTTT. Translated: CASTPTSGSPGELFF.

This clonotype was seen a few times. The chain links TRBV19 to TRBJ2-1; D gene unclear. The germline V gene encodes CDR1 LNHDA and CDR2 SQIVND (reference sequence). Trimming removed 2 bases at V and 5 bases at J, with 7 bases between. This CDR3 region has 13 residues. The CDR3 sequence: CASSIWGNNEQFF. In DNA form, the CDR3 reads TGTGCCAGTAGTATATGGGGTAACAATGAGCAGTTCTTC.

J is TRBJ2-1 and V is TRBV12-5, with a possible D match to TRBD1 (6 bases). Germline CDR1 and CDR2: LGHNT and FRNRAP. The ends were cut back, 6 bases at V and 8 bases at J, with 11 bases in the middle. The CDR3 extends over 12 amino acids. CDR3 nucleotides: TGTGCTAGTGGCGACAGGAGAGATGAGCAGTTCTTC. Translated, it gives CASGDRRDEQFF.

The rearrangement uses TRBV11-3 and TRBJ2-7; a possible D gene is TRBD2 (6 bases). The ends were cut back, 4 bases at V and 6 bases at J, with 13 bases in the middle. Germline V gene lookup returns CDR1 SGHNT and CDR2 YENEEA. The CDR3 runs 13 residues. The CDR3 DNA reads as TGTGCCAGCAGCTGGGACTTTACAGGCGAGCAGTACTTC. Translated: CASSWDFTGEQYF.

The chain couples TRBV15 to TRBJ1-5; possibly TRBD1 for D (6 bases). The V end lost 2 bases, the J end lost 6 bases, and 11 bases lay between the germline ends. Germline V lookup: CDR1 LNHNV, CDR2 YYDKDF (reference sequence). The CDR3 extends over 14 amino acids. The CDR3 sequence: CATSRNREVQPQHF. As DNA, the CDR3 is TGTGCCACCAGCAGAAACAGGGAGGTTCAGCCCCAGCATTTT.

This clonotype showed up just a few times. CDR3 DNA sequence: TGCAGTGCTAGTCACGCAACTAATGAAAAACTGTTTTTT. It encodes CSASHATNEKLFF. This chain links TRBV20-1 with TRBJ1-4; D remains unclear. The germline CDR1 and CDR2 sequences are DFQATT and SNEGSKA (reference sequence). The CDR3 runs 13 residues. The V gene lost 3 bases and the J gene lost 0 bases, with 5 bases spanning the gap.

This clonotype was counted a few times. The chain couples TRBV15 to TRBJ2-1, with TRBD1 matching 10 bases. Trimming took 5 bases from V and 12 from J; bases not matched to a gene: 16. CDR1 and CDR2 from the germline V gene are LNHNV and YYDKDF (reference sequence). There are 16 residues in the CDR3. CDR3 sequence (DNA): TGTGCCACCAGCCGAGGGGACAGGGGTAAGGGAGAAGGGCAGTTCTTC. Translation: CATSRGDRGKGEGQFF.

The sample holds a few counts of this clonotype. This rearrangement joins TRBV5-1 to TRBJ2-5; TRBD2 aligns across 10 bases. Germline lookup yields CDR1 SGHRS and CDR2 YFSETQ. The junction had 3 bases not matched to a gene; V was cut back by 0 bases and J by 4 bases. The CDR3 is 15 amino acids. The CDR3 region is CASSLGPSGRETQYF. For the CDR3, the DNA is TGCGCCAGCAGCTTGGGGCCTAGCGGGAGAGAGACCCAGTACTTC.

This clonotype was seen a single time. The rearrangement uses TRBV4-3 and TRBJ2-6; no definite D call. The CDR3 length is 16 residues. Germline V lookup: CDR1 LGHNA, CDR2 YSLEER. The V gene lost 3 bases and the J gene lost 3 bases, with 12 bases spanning the gap. The CDR3, as DNA: TGCGCCAGCAGCCACACACGGGCAGTTGGGGCCAACGTCCTGACTTTC. As protein: CASSHTRAVGANVLTF.

The table lists this clonotype with a few counts. The chain has TRBV24-1 and TRBJ2-1; D unresolved. V was cut by 2 bases and J by 8 bases, with 6 bases left in between. CDR1 and CDR2 (germline): KGHDR, SFDVKD. This CDR3 is built from 12 residues. The CDR3 reads CATSDSKDEQFF. In DNA form, the CDR3 reads TGTGCCACCAGTGATTCAAAGGATGAGCAGTTCTTC.

CDR3 in amino acids: CASSLPGLAGGPGTGELFF. For the CDR3, the DNA is TGTGCCAGCAGTTTACCCGGACTAGCGGGAGGCCCGGGCACCGGGGAGCTGTTTTTT. V is TRBV27 and J is TRBJ2-2, with TRBD2 matching 14 bases. Germline CDR1 MNHEY, CDR2 SMNVEV (reference sequence). J gave up 4 bases and V 2 bases, and 9 bases lay outside the gene matches. The CDR3 length is 19 residues.